This TCR beta chain was retrieved from a study of kidney transplant recipient with SARS-CoV-2 infection. TCRdb re-called the reads through MiXCR, storing one row per CDR3 protein. The sample records 200,000 to 300,000 distinct CDR3 sequences, 29% being singletons. The CDR3 has 17 amino acids. Germline V lookup: CDR1 MNHNS, CDR2 SASEGT. The V gene end was trimmed by 6 bases and the J gene end by 4 bases; junction bases not matched to a gene: 13. Worth noting for this clonotype: A much larger clonotype is one base distant, so this may be a read error.

The clonotype was recovered from a male patient between 25 and 40 years old who had COVID-19 and was a kidney transplant recipient. Some T cells could come from the graft donor. Sequences were derived from a blood sample, sampled at baseline and on roughly day 110 from a kidney transplant recipient. The chain carries TRBV6-1 and TRBJ1-3; 9 bases align to TRBD1. The CDR3 reads CASSRTGDKGSGNTIYF. The DNA for the CDR3 is TGTGCCAGCAGCCGGACAGGGGATAAGGGTTCCGGAAACACCATATATTTT.